The T cell receptor (beta chain) described here comes from a study of cytomegalovirus exposure and HLA in healthy donors (dated by TCRdb to the late 2010s). A note on the overall study: An earlier analysis of approximately 590 of the donors reported roughly 300 Gb of sequence data and more than 90 million unique TCR beta sequences from about 180 million T cells. An early release that covered about 600 HLA-typed donors contained 250 to 350 gigabases of sequencing data and tens of millions of unique TCR sequences. Of the approximately 400 genotyped donors, approximately 82% fell in the genetic ancestry cluster associated with self-reported Caucasian donors. The aim of the study was to test whether cataloging public T cell receptors could identify signatures of past pathogen exposure. The study used immunosequencing to profile the T cell repertoires of 670 or so subjects and linked those repertoires to cytomegalovirus serostatus. A separate validation cohort of 100 to 150 different subjects was used in addition to the roughly 670-subject first cohort. To predict cytomegalovirus infection status, the study combined high-throughput TCR immunosequencing, statistical association of individual TCRs with disease status, and machine learning. A later analysis re-analyzed previously published TCR beta repertoires from roughly 600 donors and added high-resolution HLA genotyping to study TCR occurrence patterns. In the later analysis, no new phenotypic data were used to find candidate immune exposures; instead, reliance was placed on TCR beta sequences and their occurrence across donors. In an earlier analysis of 500 to 650 of the donors, high-throughput TCR beta sequencing was used to judge whether each TCR beta V gene segment behaved as functional or pseudogenic. Donor age, sex, ethnicity and CMV serostatus were compiled together with the repertoire data. A later genetic analysis took genome-wide SNP genotypes for about 55% of the roughly 670 donors and used that subset as a discovery cohort. All discovery cohort repertoires had been generated on a single sequencing platform. Class I and class II HLA loci were covered by the typing at four-digit resolution. Typing coverage differed by locus: A, B, C, DRB1 and DQB1 were typed in roughly 620-630 donors, DQA1 in 500 to 550, DPA1 in some 610, and DPB1 in around 490. Four to six DR-DQ haplotypes were handled as single units for association and clustering because linkage in the cohort was strong. Among about 400 genotyped donors of the cohort, an average of approximately 220,000 unique TCR beta nucleotide sequences was sequenced per donor, of which about 19% were non-productive. Beyond this particular receptor, the publication reports: Linkage disequilibrium might explain the correlated functional status among segregating V segments, but an unknown experimental factor could not be excluded. Strong co-occurrence of HLA alleles, especially DR and DQ, made assigning TCR associations to individual alleles difficult. In a later analysis, the rate of TCR association differed among HLA loci, with DRB1 alleles having the most associated TCRs and HLA-C alleles having the fewest. A later analysis found that most CMV-associated TCR beta chains appeared HLA-restricted, with HLA associations seemingly driven largely by CMV exposure. In a later analysis, several top co-occurrence clusters were reported to appear linked to parvovirus B19, influenza, CMV and Epstein-Barr virus. A later genetic analysis associated a missense DCLRE1C variant with V-gene and J-gene trimming of TCR beta chains, and an independent cohort replicated the association. Because HLA typing was unavailable for some donors at each locus, only the typed subset was used in association tests. In a later analysis, HLA-associated TCR beta chains showed more clonal expansion and lower generation probabilities than non-associated chains that were equally common. According to a later genetic analysis, donors in an Asian-associated ancestry cluster had fewer N-insertions in productive TCRs than the approximately 700-donor mean. Most TCR sequences were observed very rarely across donors, whereas some public TCRs were present in many individuals. The authors suggested that the approach could potentially be generalized to other disease states and immunological phenotypes. CMV serostatus was the only immune exposure information available for the cohort. A later analysis associated 16,951 TCR beta sequences with specific HLA alleles at a false discovery rate of 0.05. Some IMGT-functional V segments, including TRBV6-2 and TRBV6-3, could not be told apart with the 87-base-pair reads, so those segments were excluded. In an earlier analysis of more than 500 of the donors, most TCR beta V segments appeared in productive rearrangements about 87% or about 30% of the time, broadly matching IMGT annotations. The study gave a list of some 150 TCR beta chains associated with cytomegalovirus. A group of highly shared sequence variants was considered likely to be a technical artifact of the sequencing pipeline. Roughly uniform sequencing depth across donors was assumed in presence/absence analyses, although this assumption may not hold. A further reported finding was that TCR beta sequences accurately predicted the HLA-A and HLA-B alleles for most subjects in the first cohort. The classifier was reported to diagnose cytomegalovirus status with high specificity and sensitivity in both the original cohort and the validation cohort. Three of the identified cytomegalovirus-associated TCR beta chains were confirmed in vitro to be specific for cytomegalovirus antigens. In this cohort, only TCR beta chains were sequenced, and detectable features were limited by the absence of alpha or paired-chain data. Because counts were too low, 15 or so rarely observed V segments, including chromosome 9 orphons, were excluded from the earlier analysis of several hundred of the donors.

The library was built by means of the immunoSEQ multiplex PCR assay. A mixture of 60 forward primers for TCR Vbeta segments and 13 reverse primers for TCR Jbeta segments was used in the multiplex PCR. Amplification of the CDR3 region of rearranged TCR beta genes was performed with a multiplex PCR assay on genomic DNA. On the Illumina HiSeq System, the amplified TCR beta libraries were sequenced as 87-base-pair reads. Per the authors' processing: A later analysis counted 75 million to 100 million unique TCR beta chains across the 666 repertoires, and 9.5 million to 11 million of these chains were shared by at least two donors. Raw reads were error-corrected and collapsed into unique sequences with a nearest-neighbor algorithm that merged closely related sequences to remove PCR and sequencing errors. Alignment of CDR3 sequences to IMGT reference sequences was used to assign V, D and J gene segments. For a sequence to be retained, a match of at least six nucleotides was required to both a V gene segment and a J gene segment. A rearrangement was called productive if the CDR3 had no stop codons and remained in frame with V and J, and every other rearrangement was called non-productive. CDR3 was defined by IMGT convention, running from the second conserved V-encoded cysteine to the conserved J-encoded phenylalanine. In an earlier analysis of approximately 500 of the donors, sequences lacking an unambiguous match to a single V gene segment were excluded. In an earlier analysis of 587 of the donors, V segments were called functional above 56.7% productive rearrangements and were called segregating when the between-donor standard deviation exceeded 5%. A statistical classification framework was developed to diagnose cytomegalovirus status using the catalog of TCR beta chain sequences. In a later analysis, V and J genes were assigned by comparing TCR nucleotide sequences against IMGT/GENE-DB human TR gene sequences. A later analysis assigned CDR3 sequences and most-parsimonious VDJ recombination scenarios with the TCRdist pipeline. A later analysis defined each TCR beta chain by its CDR3 amino acid sequence plus V-gene family, and excluded reads lacking a unique V-gene family. To address suspected cross-contamination and a sequencing artifact, a later analysis removed roughly 580 highly shared, low-generation-probability nucleotide sequences. In a later analysis, a clonal expansion index was calculated for each public chain from normalized within-repertoire ranks of inferred template counts. Generation probabilities in a later analysis came from a VDJ recombination model fitted to out-of-frame rearrangements, and those results were checked against IGoR. Hypergeometric tests were used in a later analysis to score TCR-TCR, TCR-HLA and TCR-CMV co-occurrence, with a repertoire-size bias correction applied to the TCR pairs. In a later analysis, false discovery rates were estimated by permuting HLA or CMV assignments 20 times. A later analysis grouped co-occurring TCRs with DBSCAN, adding TCRdist sequence similarity when clustering within HLA-allele-positive subsets. For co-occurrence clustering, repertoires with fewer than 30,000 or more than 120,000 public chains were excluded, along with four to six repertoires with anomalous nucleotide sharing. Drawn from immuneACCESS, this table holds only the in-frame rearrangements with V and J called that TCRdb kept. Clones are partly lost; checked studies trace under half to an unresolved V gene and leave the rest unexplained. Clonal size and the V and J genes are those of that table, whereas D and trimming came from the DNA. This sample comprises 120,000 or so clones, around 72% of them detected only once. Of the sample, nearly 9.5% is held by the ten largest clones.

The cohort was made up of several hundred healthy bone marrow donors. Cohort members were all nominally healthy when sampled, although unrecorded immune exposures were likely present. The donor tested CMV seropositive, placing the donor among the roughly 270 seropositive members of the cohort. Each donor provided a peripheral blood sample, and peripheral blood mononuclear cells were used for TCR beta sequencing. The Qiagen DNeasy Blood Extraction Kit was used to extract genomic DNA from the blood cell samples. As for this clone: The specificity of this receptor is unknown. The record has no base qualities; no much larger clone is one base away.

Trimming takes 4 bases from V and 4 bases from J, and the germline ends sit 15 bases apart. Including the terminal cysteine and phenylalanine, the CDR3 comprises 15 residues. Left in the record is the CDR3 DNA by itself, 45 bases read in frame from the first base. Based on the germline V gene, the CDR1 and CDR2 sequences are SGDLS and YYNGEE. The chain links TRBV9 with TRBJ2-1, with a tentative D gene TRBD1 over 5 matching bases. The sequenced material came from PBMCs. This TCR derives from a woman aged 45-65 years in good health and CMV-seropositive. The DNA reads as follows: TGTGCCAGCAGCTTGGTTGGGGCTACTTACAATGAGCAGTTCTTC. The resulting protein is CASSLVGATYNEQFF.